The source of this T cell receptor (beta chain) is a study of STAT3 mutations in large granular lymphocyte leukemia. Points from the study as a whole: Persisting codominant clonotypes may have hidden a small pathogenic clone. At least one immunodominant TCR beta clonotype appeared in every T-cell large granular lymphocyte leukemia patient.

Concerning this clone itself: Its antigen is unknown. The junction departs from germline at one end; a sequencing error may be responsible.

The repertoire was sequenced with immunoSEQ multiplex PCR; TCRdb's copy has only in-frame clones and lacks some. The profile shows 7,500 to 10,000 clones, 92% of them singletons. The CDR3 has 13 residues. Germline lookup yields CDR1 SGHNT and CDR2 YYREEE (reference sequence). The clonotype comes from a man between 60 and 75 years old with T-cell large granular lymphocyte leukemia. Some clones in this sample may be carry-over from other donors' samples. V gene TRBV5-4 combines with J gene TRBJ1-1; tentative D call: TRBD1 (6 bases). The material sequenced was peripheral blood mononuclear cells. This CDR3 reads CASTLGGAHGAFF. CDR3 in DNA: TGTGCCAGCACCTTGGGGGGGGCCCATGGAGCTTTCTTT. Looking up the rest from reference TRBV5-4 and TRBJ1-1 gives the full variable domain: ETGVTQSPTHLIKTRGQQVTLRCSSQSGHNTVSWYQQALGQGPQFIFQYYREEENGRGNFPPRFSGLQFPNYSSELNVNALELDDSALYLCASTLGGAHGAFFGQGTRLTVV.